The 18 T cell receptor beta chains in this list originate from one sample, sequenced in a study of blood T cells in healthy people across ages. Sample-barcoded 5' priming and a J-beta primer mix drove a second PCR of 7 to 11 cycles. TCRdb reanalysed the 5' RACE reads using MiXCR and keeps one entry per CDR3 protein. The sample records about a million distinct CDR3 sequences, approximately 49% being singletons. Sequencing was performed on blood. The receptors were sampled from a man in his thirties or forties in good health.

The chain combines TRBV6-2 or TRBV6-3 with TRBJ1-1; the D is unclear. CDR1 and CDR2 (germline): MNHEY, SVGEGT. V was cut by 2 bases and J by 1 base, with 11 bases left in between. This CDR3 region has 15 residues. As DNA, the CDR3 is TGTGCCAGCAGTTACCCCCAAGAGTGGAACACTGAAGCTTTCTTT. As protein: CASSYPQEWNTEAFF.

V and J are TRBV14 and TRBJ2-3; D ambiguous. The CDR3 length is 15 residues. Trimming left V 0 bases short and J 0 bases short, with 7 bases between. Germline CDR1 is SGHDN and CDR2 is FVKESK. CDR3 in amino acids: CASSQDRFSTDTQYF. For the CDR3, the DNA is TGTGCCAGCAGCCAAGACAGGTTTAGCACAGATACGCAGTATTTT.

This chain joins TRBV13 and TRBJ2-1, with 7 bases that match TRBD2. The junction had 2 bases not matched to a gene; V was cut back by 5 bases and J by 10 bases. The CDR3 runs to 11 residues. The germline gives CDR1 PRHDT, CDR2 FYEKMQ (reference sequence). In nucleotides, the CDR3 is TGTGCCAGCAGCGTTAGCGGGGAGCAGTTCTTC. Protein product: CASSVSGEQFF. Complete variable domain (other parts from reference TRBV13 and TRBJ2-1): AAGVIQSPRHLIKEKRETATLKCYPIPRHDTVYWYQQGPGQDPQFLISFYEKMQSDKGSIPDRFSAQQFSDYHSELNMSSLELGDSALYFCASSVSGEQFFGPGTRLTVL.

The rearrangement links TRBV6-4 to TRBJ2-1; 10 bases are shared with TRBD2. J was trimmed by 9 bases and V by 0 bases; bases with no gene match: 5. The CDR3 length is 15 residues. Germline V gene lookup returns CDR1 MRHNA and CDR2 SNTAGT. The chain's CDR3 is CASSDSASGGGEQFF. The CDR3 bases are TGTGCCAGCAGTGACTCGGCTAGCGGGGGCGGTGAGCAGTTCTTC.

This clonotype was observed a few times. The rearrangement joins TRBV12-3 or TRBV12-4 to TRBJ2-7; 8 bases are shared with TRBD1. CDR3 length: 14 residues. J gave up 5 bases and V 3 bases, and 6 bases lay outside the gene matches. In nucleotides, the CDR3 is TGTGCCAGCAGTTTTGGGGGCAGGGGGCACGAGCAGTACTTC. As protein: CASSFGGRGHEQYF.

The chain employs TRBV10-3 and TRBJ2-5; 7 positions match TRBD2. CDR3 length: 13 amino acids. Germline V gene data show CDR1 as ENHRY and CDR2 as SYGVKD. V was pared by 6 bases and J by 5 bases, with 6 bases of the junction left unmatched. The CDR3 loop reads CAISPSGAETQYF. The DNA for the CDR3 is TGTGCCATCAGCCCGAGCGGGGCTGAGACCCAGTACTTC.

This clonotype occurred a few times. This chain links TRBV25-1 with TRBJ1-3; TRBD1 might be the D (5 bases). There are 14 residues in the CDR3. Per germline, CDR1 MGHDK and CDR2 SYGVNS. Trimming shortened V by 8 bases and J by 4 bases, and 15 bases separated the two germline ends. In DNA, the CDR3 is TGTGCCAGCGGCGTCCCAGGGAGCGGAAACACCATATATTTT. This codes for CASGVPGSGNTIYF.

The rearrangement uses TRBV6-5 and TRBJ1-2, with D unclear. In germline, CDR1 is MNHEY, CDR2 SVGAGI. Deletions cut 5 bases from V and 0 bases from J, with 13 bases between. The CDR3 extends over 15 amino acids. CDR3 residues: CASSDPRSPNYGYTF. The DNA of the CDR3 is TGTGCCAGCAGTGACCCCAGGTCCCCTAACTATGGCTACACCTTC.

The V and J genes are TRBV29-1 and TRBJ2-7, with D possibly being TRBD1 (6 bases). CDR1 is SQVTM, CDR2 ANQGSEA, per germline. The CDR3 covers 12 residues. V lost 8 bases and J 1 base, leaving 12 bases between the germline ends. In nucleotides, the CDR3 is TGCAGCTATTATGGACAGTCCTACGAGCAGTACTTC. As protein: CSYYGQSYEQYF.

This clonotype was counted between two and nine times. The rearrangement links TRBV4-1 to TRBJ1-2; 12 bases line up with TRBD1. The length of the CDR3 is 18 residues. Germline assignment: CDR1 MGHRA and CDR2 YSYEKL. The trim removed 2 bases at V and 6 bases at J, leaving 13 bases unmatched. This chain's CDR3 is CASSQTLFGTGGSDGYTF. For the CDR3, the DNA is TGCGCCAGCAGCCAAACGCTATTTGGGACAGGGGGCTCGGATGGCTACACCTTC.

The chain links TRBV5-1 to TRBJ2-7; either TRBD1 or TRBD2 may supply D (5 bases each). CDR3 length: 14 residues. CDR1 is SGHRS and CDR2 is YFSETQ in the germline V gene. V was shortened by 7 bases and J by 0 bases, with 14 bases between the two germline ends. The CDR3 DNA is TGCGCCAGCCTTCGGGACGGAGACTCCTACGAGCAGTACTTC. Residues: CASLRDGDSYEQYF. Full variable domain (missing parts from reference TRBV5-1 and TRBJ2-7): KAGVTQTPRYLIKTRGQQVTLSCSPISGHRSVSWYQQTPGQGLQFLFEYFSETQRNKGNFPGRFSGRQFSNSRSEMNVSTLELGDSALYLCASLRDGDSYEQYFGPGTRLTVT.

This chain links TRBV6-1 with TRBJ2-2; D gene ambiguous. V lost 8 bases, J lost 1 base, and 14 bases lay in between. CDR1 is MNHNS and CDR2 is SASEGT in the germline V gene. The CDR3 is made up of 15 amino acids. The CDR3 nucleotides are TGTGCCAGCCATCCGGCCGCAGGGAACACCGGGGAGCTGTTTTTT. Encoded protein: CASHPAAGNTGELFF.

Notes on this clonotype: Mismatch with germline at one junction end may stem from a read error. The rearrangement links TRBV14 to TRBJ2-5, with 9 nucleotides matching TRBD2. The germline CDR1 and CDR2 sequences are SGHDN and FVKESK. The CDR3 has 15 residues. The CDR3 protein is CVSSQTTSGQETQYF. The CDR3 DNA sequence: TGTGTCAGCAGCCAAACGACTAGCGGACAAGAGACCCAGTACTTC. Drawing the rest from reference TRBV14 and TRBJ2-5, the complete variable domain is EAGVTQFPSHSVIEKGQTVTLRCDPISGHDNLYWYRRVMGKEIKFLLHFVKESKQDESGMPNNRFLAERTGGTYSTLKVQPAELEDSGVYFCVSSQTTSGQETQYFGPGTRLLVL.

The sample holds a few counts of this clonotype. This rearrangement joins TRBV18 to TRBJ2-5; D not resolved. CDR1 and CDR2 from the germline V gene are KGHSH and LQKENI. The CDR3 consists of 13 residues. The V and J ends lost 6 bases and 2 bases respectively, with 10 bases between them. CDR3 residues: CASSQSTQETQYF. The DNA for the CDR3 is TGTGCCAGCTCCCAGTCGACGCAAGAGACCCAGTACTTC. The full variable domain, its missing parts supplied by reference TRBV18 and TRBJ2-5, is NAGVMQNPRHLVRRRGQEARLRCSPMKGHSHVYWYRQLPEEGLKFMVYLQKENIIDESGMPKERFSAEFPKEGPSILRIQQVVRGDSAAYFCASSQSTQETQYFGPGTRLLVL.

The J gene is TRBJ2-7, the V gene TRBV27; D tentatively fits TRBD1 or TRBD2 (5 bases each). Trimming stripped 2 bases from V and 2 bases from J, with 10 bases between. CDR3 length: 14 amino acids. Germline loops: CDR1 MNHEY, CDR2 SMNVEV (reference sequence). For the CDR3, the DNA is TGTGCCAGCAGTTTAAAGGGACGAACCTACGAGCAGTACTTC. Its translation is CASSLKGRTYEQYF.

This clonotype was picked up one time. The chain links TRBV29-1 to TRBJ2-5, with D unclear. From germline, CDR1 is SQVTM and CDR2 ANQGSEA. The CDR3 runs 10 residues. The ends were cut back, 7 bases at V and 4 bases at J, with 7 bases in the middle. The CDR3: CSAGRETQYF. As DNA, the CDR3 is TGCAGCGCTGGAAGAGAGACCCAGTACTTC.

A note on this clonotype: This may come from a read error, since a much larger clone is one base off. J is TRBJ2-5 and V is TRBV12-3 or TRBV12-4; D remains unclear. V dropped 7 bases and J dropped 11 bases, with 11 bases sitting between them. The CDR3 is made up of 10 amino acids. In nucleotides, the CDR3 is TGTGCCAGCACAAAGAATGAGCAGTACTTC. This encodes CASTKNEQYF.

This chain's CDR3 is CASSTQTVDSFIETQYF. CDR3 nucleotide sequence: TGTGCCAGCAGCACTCAAACAGTCGACAGTTTCATAGAGACCCAGTACTTC. The chain employs TRBV5-6 and TRBJ2-5; D may be TRBD1 (5 bases). Deletions cut 4 bases from V and 4 bases from J, with 23 bases between. CDR3 length: 17 amino acids. Germline V CDR1 and CDR2: SGHDT, YYEEEE.